The 14 T cell receptor beta chains below all came from one sample that was sequenced in a study of blood T cell repertoires in COVID-19. Using immunoSEQ multiplex PCR, the repertoire was profiled, and TCRdb retains in-frame clones only, with some absent. The table lists some 9,300 clones, approximately 80% of them singletons. The source material was peripheral blood. All receptors come from a human donor in a cohort sampled during active COVID-19.

A few counts support this clone. V is TRBV6-1 and J is TRBJ2-1; 9 bases map to TRBD1. CDR3 size: 14 residues. Germline V gene sequence: CDR1 MNHNS, CDR2 SASEGT. The trim removed 3 bases at V and 5 bases at J, leaving 2 bases unmatched. The CDR3 is CASSDGTGHNEQFF. The CDR3 nucleotides read TGTGCCAGCAGTGATGGGACAGGGCACAATGAGCAGTTCTTC.

This clone was counted only a few times. This chain joins TRBV9 and TRBJ2-7; TRBD2 matches 14 bases. Germline trimming cut 3 bases from V and 4 bases from J; bases unmatched to any gene: 3. Germline V gene data show CDR1 as SGDLS and CDR2 as YYNGEE. CDR3 length: 15 residues. The CDR3 sequence is CASSEGTSGGYEQYF. CDR3 nucleotide sequence: TGTGCCAGCAGCGAGGGGACTAGCGGGGGATACGAGCAGTACTTC.

This sequence joins TRBV28 and TRBJ1-2, with TRBD1 identical over 8 bases. The trim removed 6 bases at V and 3 bases at J, leaving 9 bases unmatched. Per the germline V gene, CDR1 is MDHEN and CDR2 is SYDVKM. The CDR3 is made up of 15 amino acids. Here the CDR3 reads CASSQPAGGHYGYTF. The CDR3 bases are TGTGCCAGCAGCCAACCAGCAGGGGGCCACTATGGCTACACCTTC.

The chain recombines TRBV2 with TRBJ2-3, with a weak D call TRBD2 (5 bases). The germline CDR1 and CDR2 sequences are SNHLY and FYNNEI. The CDR3 consists of 15 residues. V was trimmed by 4 bases and J by 1 base, leaving 12 bases between them. The CDR3 loop is CASSGPDSGTDTQYF. The CDR3, as DNA: TGTGCCAGCAGTGGGCCGGATAGCGGCACAGATACGCAGTATTTT.

The CDR3 region has the DNA TGTGCCAGCAGTTACAAGGACAGCTCATATCAGCCCCAGCATTTT. This codes for CASSYKDSSYQPQHF. V gene TRBV6-2 or TRBV6-3 combines with J gene TRBJ1-5, with a possible D match to TRBD1 (6 bases). Trimming stripped 2 bases from V and 5 bases from J, with 13 bases between. Germline V gene lookup returns CDR1 MNHEY and CDR2 SVGEGT. CDR3 length: 15 residues.

The V call is TRBV7-8, the J call TRBJ1-2, with D possibly matching TRBD1 (5 bases). The CDR3 is 15 amino acids. Germline CDR1 reads SGHVS; CDR2 reads FQNEAQ. Trimming took 3 bases from V and 8 from J, leaving 19 bases between them. CDR3 nucleotides: TGTGCCAGCAGCTTGAGCAGGGTCGGGGGAAAGGGCTACACCTTC. Translating it yields CASSLSRVGGKGYTF.

The CDR3 DNA reads TGTGCCAGCAGCCAAACAGGGGGCGGTGAAAAACTGTTTTTT. Translating it yields CASSQTGGGEKLFF. This rearrangement joins TRBV7-9 to TRBJ1-4, with TRBD1 identical over 9 bases. CDR1 and CDR2 (germline): SEHNR, FQNEAQ (reference sequence). After removal of 5 bases from V and 7 bases from J, the junction contained 5 bases not matched to a gene. This CDR3 has 14 residues.

Here the CDR3 DNA reads TGTGCCAGCAGTGCCCGGGAGGGGACTGAAGCTTTCTTT. Protein: CASSAREGTEAFF. The chain joins TRBV12-3 or TRBV12-4 to TRBJ1-1; TRBD1 is a possible D gene (5 bases). The length of the CDR3 is 13 residues. Trimming stripped 5 bases from V and 5 bases from J, with 12 bases between.

The genes are TRBV27 and TRBJ1-1; no firm D call. Germline CDR1 reads MNHEY; CDR2 reads SMNVEV (reference sequence). The CDR3 loop spans 15 amino acids. V lost 0 bases to trimming and J lost 5 bases, with 13 bases between them. The DNA for the CDR3 is TGTGCCAGCAGTTTATCGTGGTTAGAGGGAACTGAAGCTTTCTTT. Translating gives CASSLSWLEGTEAFF.

This clone was seen once. Written as DNA, the CDR3 is TGTGCCAGCAGCCCGATTAGCGGGGGGGCGAATGAGCAGTTCTTC. It yields the protein CASSPISGGANEQFF. V is TRBV16 and J is TRBJ2-1; 11 positions match TRBD2. This CDR3 contains 15 residues. With V trimmed by 4 bases and J by 7 bases, 6 bases remained unmatched. Germline V gene sequence: CDR1 KGHSY, CDR2 FQNENV. The variable domain in full, with the rest retrieved from reference TRBV16 and TRBJ2-1, is GEEVAQTPKHLVRGEGQKAKLYCAPIKGHSYVFWYQQVLKNEFKFLISFQNENVFDETGMPKERFSAKCLPNSPCSLEIQATKLEDSAVYFCASSPISGGANEQFFGPGTRLTVL.

This rearrangement joins TRBV10-3 to TRBJ2-5; 10 nucleotides align to TRBD1. In germline, CDR1 is ENHRY, CDR2 SYGVKD. The V gene end was trimmed by 5 bases and the J gene end by 3 bases; junction bases not matched to a gene: 6. This CDR3 region has 15 residues. The CDR3 sequence is CAISLTGTGEETQYF. The CDR3 nucleotides are TGTGCCATCAGTTTGACCGGGACAGGGGAAGAGACCCAGTACTTC.

The chain carries TRBV6-5 and TRBJ1-6; maybe TRBD1 (5 bases). CDR1 is MNHEY and CDR2 is SVGAGI in the germline V gene. V gave up 6 bases and J gave up 12 bases, with 12 bases separating them. The CDR3 extends over 12 amino acids. CDR3 residues: CASRSTGGPLHF. The DNA of the CDR3 is TGTGCCAGCAGATCCACCGGGGGACCCCTCCACTTT.

The genes are TRBV28 and TRBJ1-6, with 7 bases that match TRBD1. The CDR3 spans 18 residues. Unmatched junction bases numbered 12, after V lost 6 bases and J lost 1 base. CDR1 is MDHEN and CDR2 is SYDVKM in the germline V gene. CDR3 loop: CASSLGTVRKSYNSPLHF. The CDR3 nucleotides are TGTGCCAGCAGCCTCGGGACAGTTCGAAAATCCTATAATTCACCCCTCCACTTT.

The J gene is TRBJ2-5, the V gene TRBV6-5, with TRBD2 identical over 12 bases. V dropped 4 bases and J dropped 4; count of bases not matched to a gene: 4. This CDR3 has 15 residues. CDR1 is MNHEY, CDR2 SVGAGI, per germline. The CDR3 spells CASSSSGGATETQYF. The CDR3, as DNA: TGTGCCAGCAGTTCTAGCGGGGGGGCCACAGAGACCCAGTACTTC.